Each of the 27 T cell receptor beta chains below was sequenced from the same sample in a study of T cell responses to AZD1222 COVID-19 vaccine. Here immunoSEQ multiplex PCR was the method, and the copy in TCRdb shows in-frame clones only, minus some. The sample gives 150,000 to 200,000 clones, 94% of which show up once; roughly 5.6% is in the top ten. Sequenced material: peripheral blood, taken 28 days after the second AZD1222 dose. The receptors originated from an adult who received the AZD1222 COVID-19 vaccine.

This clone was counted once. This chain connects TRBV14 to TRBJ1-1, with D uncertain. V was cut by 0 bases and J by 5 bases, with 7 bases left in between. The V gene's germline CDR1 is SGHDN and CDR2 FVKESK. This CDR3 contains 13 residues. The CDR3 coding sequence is TGTGCCAGCAGCCAAGAACGAGGAACTGAAGCTTTCTTT. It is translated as CASSQERGTEAFF.

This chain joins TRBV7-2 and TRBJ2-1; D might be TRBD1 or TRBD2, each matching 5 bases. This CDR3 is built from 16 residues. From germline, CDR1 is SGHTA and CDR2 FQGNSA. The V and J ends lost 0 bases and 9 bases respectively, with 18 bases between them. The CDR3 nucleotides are TGTGCCAGCAGCTTAGCTTTAGGGGCCCGGACTGGTGAGCAGTTCTTC. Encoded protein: CASSLALGARTGEQFF.

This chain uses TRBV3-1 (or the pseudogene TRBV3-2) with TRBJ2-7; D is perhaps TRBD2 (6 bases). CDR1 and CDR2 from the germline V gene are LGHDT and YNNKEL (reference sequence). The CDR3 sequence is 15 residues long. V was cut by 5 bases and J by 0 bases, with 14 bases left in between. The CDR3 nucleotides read TGTGCCAGCAGCGCTCGACTAGGGAGCTCCTACGAGCAGTACTTC. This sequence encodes CASSARLGSSYEQYF.

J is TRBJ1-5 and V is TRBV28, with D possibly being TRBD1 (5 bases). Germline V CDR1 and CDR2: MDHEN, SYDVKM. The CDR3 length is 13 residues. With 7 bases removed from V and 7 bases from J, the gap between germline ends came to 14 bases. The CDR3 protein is CASTLPGGQPQHF. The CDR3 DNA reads TGTGCCAGCACTCTGCCCGGGGGGCAGCCCCAGCATTTT.

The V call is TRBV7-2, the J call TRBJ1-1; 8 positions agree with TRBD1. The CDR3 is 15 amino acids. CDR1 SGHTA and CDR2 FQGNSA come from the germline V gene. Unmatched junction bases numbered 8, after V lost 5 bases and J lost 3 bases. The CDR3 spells CASSPRQGRDTEAFF. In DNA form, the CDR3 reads TGTGCCAGCAGCCCACGACAGGGGAGGGACACTGAAGCTTTCTTT.

CDR3 nucleotides: TGTGCCAGCAGTTTAGTTGAGCAGGAGCAGTACTTC. This translates into CASSLVEQEQYF. The genes are TRBV28 and TRBJ2-7, with D unresolved. Germline CDR1 MDHEN, CDR2 SYDVKM. This CDR3 has 12 amino acids. V was pared by 2 bases and J by 7 bases, with 9 bases between.

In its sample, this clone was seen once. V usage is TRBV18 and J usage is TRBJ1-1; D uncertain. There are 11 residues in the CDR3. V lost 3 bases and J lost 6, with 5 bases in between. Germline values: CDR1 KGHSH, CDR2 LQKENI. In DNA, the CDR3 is TGTGCCAGCTCACCCGAATCTGAAGCTTTCTTT. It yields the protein CASSPESEAFF.

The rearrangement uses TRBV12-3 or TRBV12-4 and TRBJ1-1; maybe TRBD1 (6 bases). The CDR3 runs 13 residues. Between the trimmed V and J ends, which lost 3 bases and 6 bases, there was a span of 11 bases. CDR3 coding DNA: TGTGCCAGCAGTTTGGACGGGGGGCCTGAAGCTTTCTTT. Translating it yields CASSLDGGPEAFF.

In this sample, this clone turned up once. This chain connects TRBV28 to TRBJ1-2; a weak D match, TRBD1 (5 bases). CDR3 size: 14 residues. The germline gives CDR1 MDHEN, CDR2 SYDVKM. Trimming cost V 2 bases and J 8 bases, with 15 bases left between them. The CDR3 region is CASSLGGEPRGYTF. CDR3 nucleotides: TGTGCCAGCAGTTTAGGGGGTGAGCCGAGGGGCTACACCTTC.

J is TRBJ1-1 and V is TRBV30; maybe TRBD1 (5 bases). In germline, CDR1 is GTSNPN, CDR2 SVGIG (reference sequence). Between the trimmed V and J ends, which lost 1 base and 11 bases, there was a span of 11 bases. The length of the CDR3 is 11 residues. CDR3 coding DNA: TGTGCCTGGAGTGACCCAGGGTTTGCTTTCTTT. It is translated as CAWSDPGFAFF. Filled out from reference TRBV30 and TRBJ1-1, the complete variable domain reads SQTIHQWPATLVQPVGSPLSLECTVEGTSNPNLYWYRQAAGRGLQLLFYSVGIGQISSEVPQNLSASRPQDRQFILSSKKLLLSDSGFYLCAWSDPGFAFFGQGTRLTVV.

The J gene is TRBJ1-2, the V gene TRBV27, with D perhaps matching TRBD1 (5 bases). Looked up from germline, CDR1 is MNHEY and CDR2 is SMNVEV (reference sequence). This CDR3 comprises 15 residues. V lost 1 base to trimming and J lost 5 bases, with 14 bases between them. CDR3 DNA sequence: TGTGCCAGCAGTTTATTGGAGGGGCTCCCTTATGGCTACACCTTC. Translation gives CASSLLEGLPYGYTF.

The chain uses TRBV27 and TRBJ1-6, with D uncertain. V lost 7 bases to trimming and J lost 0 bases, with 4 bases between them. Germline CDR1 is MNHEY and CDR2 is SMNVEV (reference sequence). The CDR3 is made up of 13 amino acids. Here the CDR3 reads CASKSSYNSPLHF. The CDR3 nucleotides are TGTGCCAGCAAGAGCTCCTATAATTCACCCCTCCACTTT.

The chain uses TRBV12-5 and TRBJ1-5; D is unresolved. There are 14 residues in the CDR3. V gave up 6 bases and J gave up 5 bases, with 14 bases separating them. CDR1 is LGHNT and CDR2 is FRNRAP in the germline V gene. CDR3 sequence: CASGPESAYQPQHF. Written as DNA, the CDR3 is TGTGCTAGTGGCCCTGAAAGTGCCTATCAGCCCCAGCATTTT.

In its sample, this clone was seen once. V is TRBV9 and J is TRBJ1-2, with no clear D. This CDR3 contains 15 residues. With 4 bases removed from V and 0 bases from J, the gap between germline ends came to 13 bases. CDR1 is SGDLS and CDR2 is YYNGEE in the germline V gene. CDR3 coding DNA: TGTGCCAGCAGCCCCGTCAGGTGGTCTAACTATGGCTACACCTTC. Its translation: CASSPVRWSNYGYTF.

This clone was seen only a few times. For the CDR3, the DNA is TGTGCCAGCAGCTATACAGGGAACGAGCAGTACTTC. It codes for CASSYTGNEQYF. The chain uses TRBV7-9 and TRBJ2-7; tentatively, D is TRBD1 (6 bases). Per the germline V gene, CDR1 is SEHNR and CDR2 is FQNEAQ (reference sequence). This CDR3 has 12 residues. The germline V and J ends were trimmed by 4 bases and 5 bases, with 9 bases remaining between them.

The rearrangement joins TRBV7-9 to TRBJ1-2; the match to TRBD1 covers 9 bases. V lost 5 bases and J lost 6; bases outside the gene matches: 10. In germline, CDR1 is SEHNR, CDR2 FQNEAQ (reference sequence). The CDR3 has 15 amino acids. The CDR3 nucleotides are TGTGCCAGCAGCCTGGACAGGGGTAGAAGGGATGGCTACACCTTC. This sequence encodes CASSLDRGRRDGYTF. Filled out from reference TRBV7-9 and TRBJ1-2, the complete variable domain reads DTGVSQNPRHKITKRGQNVTFRCDPISEHNRLYWYRQTLGQGPEFLTYFQNEAQLEKSRLLSDRFSAERPKGSFSTLEIQRTEQGDSAMYLCASSLDRGRRDGYTFGSGTRLTVV.

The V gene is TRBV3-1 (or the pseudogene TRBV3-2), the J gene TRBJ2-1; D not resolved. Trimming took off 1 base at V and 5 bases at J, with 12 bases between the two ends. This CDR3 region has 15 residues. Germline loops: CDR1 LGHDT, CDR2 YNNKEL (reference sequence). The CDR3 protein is CASSQGDRGNNEQFF. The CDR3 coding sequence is TGTGCCAGCAGCCAAGGAGACCGAGGAAACAATGAGCAGTTCTTC.

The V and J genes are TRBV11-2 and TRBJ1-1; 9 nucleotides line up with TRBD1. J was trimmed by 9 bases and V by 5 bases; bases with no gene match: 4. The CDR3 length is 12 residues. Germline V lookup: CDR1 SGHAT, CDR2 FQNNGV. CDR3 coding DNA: TGTGCCAGCAGCCTGAACAGGGGGCAAGCTTTCTTT. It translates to CASSLNRGQAFF.

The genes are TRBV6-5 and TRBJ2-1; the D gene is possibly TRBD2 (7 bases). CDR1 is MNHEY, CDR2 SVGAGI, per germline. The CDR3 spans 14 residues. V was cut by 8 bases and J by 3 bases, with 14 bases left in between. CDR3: CASCRGAGYNEQFF. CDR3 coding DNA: TGTGCCAGCTGTCGGGGGGCGGGCTACAATGAGCAGTTCTTC.

The DNA for the CDR3 is TGTGCCAGCAGCTTAGGGGGGTATGGCTACACCTTC. Its protein product is CASSLGGYGYTF. The chain joins TRBV13 to TRBJ1-2; no definite D call. CDR3 length equals 12 residues. Germline V gene data show CDR1 as PRHDT and CDR2 as FYEKMQ (reference sequence). The V end was cut by 0 bases, the J end by 5 bases, with 4 bases between.

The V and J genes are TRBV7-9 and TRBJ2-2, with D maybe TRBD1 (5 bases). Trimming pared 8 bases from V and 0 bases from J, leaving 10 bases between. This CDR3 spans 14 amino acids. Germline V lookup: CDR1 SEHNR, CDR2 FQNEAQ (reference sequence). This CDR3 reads CASSGPSNTGELFF. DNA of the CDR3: TGTGCCAGCTCAGGGCCTTCGAACACCGGGGAGCTGTTTTTT. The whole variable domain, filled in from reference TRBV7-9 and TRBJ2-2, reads DTGVSQNPRHKITKRGQNVTFRCDPISEHNRLYWYRQTLGQGPEFLTYFQNEAQLEKSRLLSDRFSAERPKGSFSTLEIQRTEQGDSAMYLCASSGPSNTGELFFGEGSRLTVL.

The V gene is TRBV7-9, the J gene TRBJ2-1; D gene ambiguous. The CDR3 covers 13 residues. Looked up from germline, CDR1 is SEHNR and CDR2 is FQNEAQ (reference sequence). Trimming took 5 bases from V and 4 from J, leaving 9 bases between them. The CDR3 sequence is CASSLGSYNEQFF. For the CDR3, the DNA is TGTGCCAGCAGCCTGGGTTCATACAATGAGCAGTTCTTC.

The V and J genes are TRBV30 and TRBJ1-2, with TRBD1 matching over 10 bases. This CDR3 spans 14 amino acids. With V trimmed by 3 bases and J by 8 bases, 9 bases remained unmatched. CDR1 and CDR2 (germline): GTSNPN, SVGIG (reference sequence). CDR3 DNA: TGTGCCTGGAGGAGGGGACAGGGGTATAACGGCTACACCTTC. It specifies CAWRRGQGYNGYTF.

The CDR3 nucleotides read TGTGCCAGCAGCACACTAGCGGGAGTTCTTTACGAGCAGTACTTC. The encoded protein is CASSTLAGVLYEQYF. The chain links TRBV2 to TRBJ2-7; 11 bases are a match to TRBD2. CDR1 is SNHLY and CDR2 is FYNNEI in the germline V gene. The ends lost 6 bases at V and 4 bases at J; junction bases unmatched: 8. The CDR3 is 15 residues long.

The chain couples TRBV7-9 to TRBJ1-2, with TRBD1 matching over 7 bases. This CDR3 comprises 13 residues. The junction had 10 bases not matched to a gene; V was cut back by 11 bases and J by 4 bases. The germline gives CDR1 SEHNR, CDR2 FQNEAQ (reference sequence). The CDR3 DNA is TGTGCCTCCAGGGGGGCCTCGGGCTATGGCTACACCTTC. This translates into CASRGASGYGYTF.

The CDR3 DNA sequence: TGTGCCAGCAGCCCCGTGAGGACGGCTGAAGCTTTCTTT. It specifies CASSPVRTAEAFF. V usage is TRBV7-9 and J usage is TRBJ1-1; D is uncertain. CDR1 SEHNR and CDR2 FQNEAQ come from the germline V gene (reference sequence). With 5 bases removed from V and 6 bases from J, the gap between germline ends came to 13 bases. The CDR3 sequence is 13 residues long. The entire variable domain, with the rest obtained from reference TRBV7-9 and TRBJ1-1, is as follows: DTGVSQNPRHKITKRGQNVTFRCDPISEHNRLYWYRQTLGQGPEFLTYFQNEAQLEKSRLLSDRFSAERPKGSFSTLEIQRTEQGDSAMYLCASSPVRTAEAFFGQGTRLTVV.

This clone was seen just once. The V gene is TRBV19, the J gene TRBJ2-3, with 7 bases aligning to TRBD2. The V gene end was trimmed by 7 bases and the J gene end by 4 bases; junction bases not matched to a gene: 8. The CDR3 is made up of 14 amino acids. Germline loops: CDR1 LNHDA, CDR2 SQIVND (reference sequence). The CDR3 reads CASNGRGNADTQYF. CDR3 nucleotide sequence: TGTGCCAGTAATGGGAGGGGAAACGCAGATACGCAGTATTTT.